This TCR beta chain was captured by sequencing in a study of beta chain features in type 1 diabetes. Of the isolated RNA, all was reverse transcribed, and so the sequenced material was expressed TCRB transcripts. Using immunoSEQ multiplex PCR, the repertoire was profiled, and TCRdb retains in-frame clones only, with some absent. Among 12,000 to 15,000 clones, approximately 60% were seen once, and the ten largest hold around 0.6%. Study-wide findings and caveats: All four CD4+ subsets from Type 1 diabetes patients carried moderately but significantly shorter TCRB CDR3s.

As to this clone: The antigen remains unidentified.

The specimen was stem cell memory CD4+ T cells from blood. The clonotype originates from a young woman with type 1 diabetes.

The CDR3 DNA follows: TGTGCCAGCAGCTTAGTTGCAGATCAGCCCCAGCATTTT. Encoded protein: CASSLVADQPQHF. The V call is TRBV7-9, the J call TRBJ1-5; D is unclear. The length of the CDR3 is 13 residues. V lost 1 base and J lost 5, with 6 bases in between. CDR1 SEHNR and CDR2 FQNEAQ come from the germline V gene (reference sequence).